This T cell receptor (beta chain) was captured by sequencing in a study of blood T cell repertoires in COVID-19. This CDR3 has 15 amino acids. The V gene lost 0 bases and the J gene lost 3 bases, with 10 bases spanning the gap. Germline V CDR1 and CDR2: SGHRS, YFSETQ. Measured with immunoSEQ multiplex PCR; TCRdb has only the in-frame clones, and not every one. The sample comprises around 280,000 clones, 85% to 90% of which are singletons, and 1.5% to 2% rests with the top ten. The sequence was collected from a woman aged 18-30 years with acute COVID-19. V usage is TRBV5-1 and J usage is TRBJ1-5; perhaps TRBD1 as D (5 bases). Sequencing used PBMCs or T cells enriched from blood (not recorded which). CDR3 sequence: CASSLGQGINQPQHF. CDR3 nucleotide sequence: TGCGCCAGCAGCTTGGGGCAGGGAATCAATCAGCCCCAGCATTTT.